This T cell receptor (beta chain) stems from a study of blood T cell repertoires in COVID-19. Sequencing was performed with immunoSEQ multiplex PCR; in TCRdb, only in-frame clones are kept and a portion is missing. Among tens of thousands of clones listed, around 90% were seen once. CDR1 and CDR2 from the germline V gene are SGHRS and YFSETQ. This CDR3 spans 13 amino acids. J gave up 8 bases and V 0 bases, and 3 bases lay outside the gene matches. The V and J genes are TRBV5-1 and TRBJ1-2, with 8 positions matching TRBD1. Sequenced sample: peripheral blood. This receptor was identified in a man between 60 and 75 years old with acute or convalescent COVID-19. The CDR3 loop is CASSLGSGGGYTF. The CDR3 DNA reads TGCGCCAGCAGCTTGGGGTCAGGGGGCGGCTACACCTTC. Filled out from reference TRBV5-1 and TRBJ1-2, the complete variable domain reads KAGVTQTPRYLIKTRGQQVTLSCSPISGHRSVSWYQQTPGQGLQFLFEYFSETQRNKGNFPGRFSGRQFSNSRSEMNVSTLELGDSALYLCASSLGSGGGYTFGSGTRLTVV.